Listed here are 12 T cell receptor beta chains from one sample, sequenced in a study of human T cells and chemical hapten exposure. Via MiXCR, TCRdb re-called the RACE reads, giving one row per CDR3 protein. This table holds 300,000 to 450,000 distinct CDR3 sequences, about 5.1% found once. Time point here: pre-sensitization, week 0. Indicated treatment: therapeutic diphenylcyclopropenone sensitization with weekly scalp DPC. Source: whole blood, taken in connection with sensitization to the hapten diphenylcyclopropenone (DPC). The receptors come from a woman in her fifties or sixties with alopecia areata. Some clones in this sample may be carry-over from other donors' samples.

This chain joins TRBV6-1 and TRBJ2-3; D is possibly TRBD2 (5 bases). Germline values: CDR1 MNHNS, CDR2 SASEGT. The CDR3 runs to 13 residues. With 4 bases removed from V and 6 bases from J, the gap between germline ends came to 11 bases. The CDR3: CASSVSPGDTQYF. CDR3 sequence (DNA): TGTGCCAGCAGTGTTTCACCGGGGGATACGCAGTATTTT.

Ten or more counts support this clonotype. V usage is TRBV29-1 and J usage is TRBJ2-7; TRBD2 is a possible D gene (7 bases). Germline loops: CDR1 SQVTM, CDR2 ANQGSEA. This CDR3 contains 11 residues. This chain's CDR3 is CGGADSYEQYF. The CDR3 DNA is TGCGGGGGGGCGGATTCCTACGAGCAGTACTTC.

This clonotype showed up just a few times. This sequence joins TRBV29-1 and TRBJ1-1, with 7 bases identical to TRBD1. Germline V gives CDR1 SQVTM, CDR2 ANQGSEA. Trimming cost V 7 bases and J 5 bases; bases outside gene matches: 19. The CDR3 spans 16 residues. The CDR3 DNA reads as TGCAGCGCGACCCGAGGGGGAGGGGGCAGGGTAACTGAAGCTTTCTTT. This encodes CSATRGGGGRVTEAFF.

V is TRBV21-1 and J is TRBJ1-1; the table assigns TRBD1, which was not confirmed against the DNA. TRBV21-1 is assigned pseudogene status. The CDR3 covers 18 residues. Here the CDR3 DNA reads TGTGCCAGCAGCAAAGATCCCCCCCCGGGGGAGCGAGGCACTGAAGCTTTCTTT. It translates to CASSKDPPPGERGTEAFF.

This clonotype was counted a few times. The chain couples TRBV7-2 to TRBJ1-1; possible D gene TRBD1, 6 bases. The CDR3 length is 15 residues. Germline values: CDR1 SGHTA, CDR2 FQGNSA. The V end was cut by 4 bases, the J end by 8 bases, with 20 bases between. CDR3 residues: CASSSRGHKGAEAFF. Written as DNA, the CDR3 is TGTGCCAGCAGCTCTAGGGGACACAAAGGGGCGGAAGCTTTCTTT.

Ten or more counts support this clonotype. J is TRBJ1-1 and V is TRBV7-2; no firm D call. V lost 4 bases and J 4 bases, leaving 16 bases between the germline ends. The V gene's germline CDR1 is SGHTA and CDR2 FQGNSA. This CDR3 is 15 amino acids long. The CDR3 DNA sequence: TGTGCCAGCAGCTATCAAGGGAGTTTAGGCACTGAAGCTTTCTTT. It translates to CASSYQGSLGTEAFF.

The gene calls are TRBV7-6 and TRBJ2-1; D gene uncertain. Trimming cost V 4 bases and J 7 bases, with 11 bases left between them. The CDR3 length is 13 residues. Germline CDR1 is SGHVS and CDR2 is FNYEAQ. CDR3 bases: TGTGCCAGCAGCTCTCCCCGAGAGAATGAGCAGTTCTTC. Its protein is CASSSPRENEQFF. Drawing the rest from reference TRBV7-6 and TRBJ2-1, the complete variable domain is GAGVSQSPRYKVTKRGQDVALRCDPISGHVSLYWYRQALGQGPEFLTYFNYEAQQDKSGLPNDRFSAERPEGSISTLTIQRTEQRDSAMYRCASSSPRENEQFFGPGTRLTVL.

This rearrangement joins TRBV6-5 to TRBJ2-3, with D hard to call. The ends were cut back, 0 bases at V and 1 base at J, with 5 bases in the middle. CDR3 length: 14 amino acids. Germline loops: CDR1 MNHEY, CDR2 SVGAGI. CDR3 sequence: CASSYSAGTDTQYF. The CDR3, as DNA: TGTGCCAGCAGTTACTCGGCCGGCACAGATACGCAGTATTTT.

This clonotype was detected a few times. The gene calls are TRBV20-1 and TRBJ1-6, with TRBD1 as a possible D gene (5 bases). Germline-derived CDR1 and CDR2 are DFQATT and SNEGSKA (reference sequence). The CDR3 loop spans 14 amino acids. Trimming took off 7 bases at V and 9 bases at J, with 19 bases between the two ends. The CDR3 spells CSVTTQQRGSPLHF. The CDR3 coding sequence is TGCAGTGTTACGACCCAGCAGAGGGGTTCACCCCTCCACTTT.

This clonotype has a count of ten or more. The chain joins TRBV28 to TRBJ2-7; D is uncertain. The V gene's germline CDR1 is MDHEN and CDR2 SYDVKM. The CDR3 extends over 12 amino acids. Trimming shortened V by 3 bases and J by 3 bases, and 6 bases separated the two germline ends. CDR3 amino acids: CASSLRDYEQYF. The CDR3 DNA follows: TGTGCCAGCAGTTTGAGAGACTACGAGCAGTACTTC.

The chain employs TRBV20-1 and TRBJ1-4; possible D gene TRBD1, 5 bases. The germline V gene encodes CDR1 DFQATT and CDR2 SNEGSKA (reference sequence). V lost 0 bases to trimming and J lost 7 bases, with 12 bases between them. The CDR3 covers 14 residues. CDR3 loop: CSAREPGRSEKLFF. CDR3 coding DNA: TGCAGTGCTAGAGAGCCAGGGAGAAGTGAAAAACTGTTTTTT.

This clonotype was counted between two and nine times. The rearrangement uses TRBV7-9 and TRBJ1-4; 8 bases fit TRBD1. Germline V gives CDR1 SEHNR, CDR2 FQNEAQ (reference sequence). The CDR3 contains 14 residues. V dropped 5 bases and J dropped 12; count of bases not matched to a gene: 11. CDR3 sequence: CASSPGTGRLELFF. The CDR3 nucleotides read TGTGCCAGCAGCCCTGGGACAGGTCGATTGGAACTGTTTTTT.